This T cell receptor beta chain is drawn from a study of T cell responses to AZD1222 COVID-19 vaccine. The germline V and J ends were trimmed by 5 bases and 7 bases, with 11 bases remaining between them. Germline lookup yields CDR1 MNHEY and CDR2 SVGAGI. The CDR3 extends over 12 amino acids. Concerning this clone: Its antigen is as yet unknown.

Profiled with immunoSEQ multiplex PCR; TCRdb holds only in-frame clones, not every one. The data contain some 100,000 clones, approximately 85% of them singletons. General study points: In all cases, repertoires were sampled only after the peak T cell response. Spike was spanned by vaccine-associated CD4 TCRs, with dominance at 160-218 and 743-854.

The chain combines TRBV6-5 with TRBJ1-1, with a possible D match to TRBD1 (6 bases). The specimen was peripheral blood, collected on day 0 of MenACWY control vaccination. This clonotype was sampled from an adult in good health. This chain's CDR3 is CASSHGGREAFF. The CDR3, as DNA: TGTGCCAGCAGTCACGGGGGGCGTGAAGCTTTCTTT.